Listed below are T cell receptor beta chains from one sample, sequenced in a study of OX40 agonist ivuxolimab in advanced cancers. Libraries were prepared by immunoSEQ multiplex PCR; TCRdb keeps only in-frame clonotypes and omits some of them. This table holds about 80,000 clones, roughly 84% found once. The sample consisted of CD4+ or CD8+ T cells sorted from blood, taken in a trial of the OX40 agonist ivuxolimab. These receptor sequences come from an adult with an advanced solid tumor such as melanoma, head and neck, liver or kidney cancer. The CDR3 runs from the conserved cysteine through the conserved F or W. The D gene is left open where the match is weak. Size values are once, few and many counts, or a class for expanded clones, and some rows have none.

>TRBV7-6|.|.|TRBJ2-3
TGTGCCAGCAGCCAGGCTAGGGATACGCAGTATTTT
CASSQARDTQYF
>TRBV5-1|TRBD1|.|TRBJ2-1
TGCGCCAGCAGCTTTGGGACAGGGGCGATGAATGAGCAGTTCTTC
CASSFGTGAMNEQFF
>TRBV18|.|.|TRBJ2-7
TGTGCCAGCTCACTTCTTCAGGGGATAAGATCCTACGAGCAGTACTTC
CASSLLQGIRSYEQYF
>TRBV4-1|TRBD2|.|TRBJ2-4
TGCGCCAGCAGCCCCCCACTGCGGGAGGGAAGAGGCAAAAACATTCAGTACTTC
CASSPPLREGRGKNIQYF
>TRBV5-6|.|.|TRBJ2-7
TGTGCCAGCAGCTTGGGGGGGCTACGCTTCTCCTACGAGCAGTACTTC
CASSLGGLRFSYEQYF
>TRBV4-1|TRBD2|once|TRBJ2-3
TGCGCCAGCAGCCAAGATCACTTTGGGGGGGGACAGTATTTT
CASSQDHFGGGQYF
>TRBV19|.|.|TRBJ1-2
TGTGCCAGTAGTACAGGACTTAACTATGGCTACACCTTC
CASSTGLNYGYTF
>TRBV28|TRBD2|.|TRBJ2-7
TGTGCCAGCTTCAAAAGCGGGAGGGCCTACGAGCAGTACTTC
CASFKSGRAYEQYF
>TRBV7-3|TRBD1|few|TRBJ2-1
TGTGCCAGCAGCTCAGGGGGCTTGACGGGAAATGAGCAGTTCTTC
CASSSGGLTGNEQFF
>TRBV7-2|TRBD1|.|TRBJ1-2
TGTGCCAGCAGCTTAAACCCAACAGGGGAAACTAACTATGGCTACACCTTC
CASSLNPTGETNYGYTF
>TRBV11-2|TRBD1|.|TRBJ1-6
TGTGCCAGCAGCTGGATCCCGGGACAGGGGTATTCACCCCTCCACTTT
CASSWIPGQGYSPLHF
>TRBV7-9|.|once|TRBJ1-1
TGTGCCAGCAGCCCTAACATGAACACTGAAGCTTTCTTT
CASSPNMNTEAFF
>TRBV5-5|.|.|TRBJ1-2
TGTGCCAGCAAACCGACCGGACGCCAAGGGTACTATGGCTACACCTTC
CASKPTGRQGYYGYTF
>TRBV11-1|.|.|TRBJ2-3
TGTGCCAGCAGCCCCGCGGGAGGCCAGGGGGTGGATACGCAGTATTTT
CASSPAGGQGVDTQYF
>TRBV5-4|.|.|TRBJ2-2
TGTGCCAGCAGCTTGGCCATGTGGGGGGAGCTGTTTTTT
CASSLAMWGELFF
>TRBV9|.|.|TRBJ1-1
TGTGCCAGCAGCGTAGTAGGGTCTGAAGCTTTCTTT
CASSVVGSEAFF
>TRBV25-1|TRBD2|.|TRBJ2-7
TGTGCCAGCAGTCGTGGCGGGAGTGCTTACGAGCAGTACTTC
CASSRGGSAYEQYF
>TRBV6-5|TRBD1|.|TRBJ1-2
TGTGCCAGTAGAGGGACAGGGCTATACGGCTACACCTTC
CASRGTGLYGYTF
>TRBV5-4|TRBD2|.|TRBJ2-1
TGTGCCAGCAGCTTTAGGCTAGCGGGTTTCAATGAGCAGTTCTTC
CASSFRLAGFNEQFF
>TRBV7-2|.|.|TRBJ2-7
TGTGCCAGCAGTCCCGGGCGGGCCCGCTCCTACGAGCAGTACTTC
CASSPGRARSYEQYF
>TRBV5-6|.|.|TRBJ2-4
TGTGCCAGCAGCTTGGGTCACAACATTCAGTACTTC
CASSLGHNIQYF
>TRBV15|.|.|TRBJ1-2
TGTGCCACCAGCATTCGGGGCCCCAGGGACTACACCTTC
CATSIRGPRDYTF
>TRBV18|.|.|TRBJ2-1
TGTGCCAGCTCACCACGTGGGTCCGGGCATGAGCAGTTCTTC
CASSPRGSGHEQFF
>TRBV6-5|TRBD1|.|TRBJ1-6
TGTGCCGGCCGGGAGGGACAGTTCTATAATTCACCCCTCCACTTT
CAGREGQFYNSPLHF
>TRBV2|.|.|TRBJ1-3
TGTGCCAGCCTCGCAAGGGACCAGGGAAACACCATATATTTT
CASLARDQGNTIYF
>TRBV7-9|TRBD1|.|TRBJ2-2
TGTGCCAGCAGCAGGACAGGGGAAACCGGGGAGCTGTTTTTT
CASSRTGETGELFF
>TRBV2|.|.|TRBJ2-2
TGTGCCAGCAGGGCTTATATAACCGGGGAGCTGTTTTTT
CASRAYITGELFF
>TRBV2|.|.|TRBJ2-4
TGTGCCAGCAGTGAGGCCTGGGGCTTGGGCAAAAACATTCAGTACTTC
CASSEAWGLGKNIQYF